This TCR beta chain appears in the sequencing data of a study of blood T cell repertoires in COVID-19. Between the trimmed V and J ends, which lost 5 bases and 8 bases, there was a span of 9 bases. This CDR3 spans 12 amino acids. Generated by immunoSEQ multiplex PCR, the TCRdb table keeps only in-frame clones and is missing some. The sample carries approximately 150,000 clones, 60% to 85% recorded once. This sequence was found in a woman aged 55-70 years with COVID-19, enrolled during active disease. The chain uses TRBV12-3 or TRBV12-4 and TRBJ2-2; D ambiguous. Sequences were obtained from peripheral blood. CDR3 amino acids: CASSQDGGELFF. The CDR3 DNA reads TGTGCCAGCAGTCAGGATGGAGGGGAGCTGTTTTTT.